The 17 T cell receptor beta chains below were found in one sample sequenced in a study of T cells in Graves' hyperthyroidism and ophthalmopathy. Using RNA transcripts as the source, TCR beta CDR3 regions were amplified. When the TCR CDR3 underwent first-round RT-PCR, the HTBI primer set was used. One entry per CDR3 protein, called by TCRdb with MiXCR from the multiplex PCR reads. The sample records about 410,000 distinct CDR3 sequences, over 12% being singletons. The source material was blood. The source of these receptors is a man aged 18-30 years with Graves' ophthalmopathy.

The V and J genes are TRBV7-6 and TRBJ2-5; D unclear. The CDR3 totals 13 residues. Germline lookup yields CDR1 SGHVS and CDR2 FNYEAQ. V lost 2 bases, J lost 5 bases, and 9 bases lay in between. Here the CDR3 DNA reads TGTGCCAGCAGCTTAACAGCATCGGAGACCCAGTACTTC. Its translation is CASSLTASETQYF.

The V call is TRBV20-1, the J call TRBJ2-7; either TRBD1 or TRBD2 may fit D (6 bases each). The length of the CDR3 is 15 residues. Trimming pared 4 bases from V and 0 bases from J, leaving 16 bases between. Germline V gene sequence: CDR1 DFQATT, CDR2 SNEGSKA (reference sequence). CDR3 amino acids: CSAIVGAGPSYEQYF. The CDR3 DNA is TGCAGTGCTATTGTGGGGGCGGGACCCTCCTACGAGCAGTACTTC.

This clonotype showed up just a few times. This chain joins TRBV6-5 and TRBJ1-4, with no clear D. Germline V gene lookup returns CDR1 MNHEY and CDR2 SVGAGI. This CDR3 is 14 amino acids long. The V gene lost 0 bases and the J gene lost 8 bases, with 10 bases spanning the gap. The CDR3 is CASSYSRSGEKLFF. In DNA, the CDR3 is TGTGCCAGCAGTTACTCCCGCTCGGGGGAAAAACTGTTTTTT.

This clonotype was observed a handful of times. V is TRBV7-9 and J is TRBJ2-4; D possibly uses TRBD1 or TRBD2 (6 bases each). This CDR3 comprises 17 residues. Germline CDR1 SEHNR, CDR2 FQNEAQ (reference sequence). V was cut by 2 bases and J by 0 bases, with 14 bases left in between. CDR3 bases: TGTGCCAGCAGCTTAAGTGGGGGGCTACTAGCCAAAAACATTCAGTACTTC. As protein: CASSLSGGLLAKNIQYF. The entire variable domain, with the rest obtained from reference TRBV7-9 and TRBJ2-4, is as follows: DTGVSQNPRHKITKRGQNVTFRCDPISEHNRLYWYRQTLGQGPEFLTYFQNEAQLEKSRLLSDRFSAERPKGSFSTLEIQRTEQGDSAMYLCASSLSGGLLAKNIQYFGAGTRLSVL.

This clonotype was seen ten or more times. The J gene is TRBJ2-7, the V gene TRBV3-1; D call uncertain. There are 14 residues in the CDR3. From germline, CDR1 is LGHDT and CDR2 YNNKEL (reference sequence). V lost 1 base and J lost 1, with 8 bases in between. The CDR3 sequence is CASSQGPDSYEQYF. The CDR3 nucleotides are TGTGCCAGCAGCCAAGGTCCGGATTCCTACGAGCAGTACTTC.

This clonotype was observed a handful of times. The V call is TRBV3-1, the J call TRBJ1-6; D is possibly TRBD1 (5 bases). Germline CDR1 is LGHDT and CDR2 is YNNKEL (reference sequence). The ends were cut back, 5 bases at V and 3 bases at J, with 14 bases in the middle. CDR3 length equals 16 residues. In DNA form, the CDR3 reads TGTGCCAGCAGCTCAGCCGGGACGGACTATAATTCACCCCTCCACTTT. Translated: CASSSAGTDYNSPLHF.

This clonotype appeared many times. This rearrangement joins TRBV9 to TRBJ1-1; weak D call: TRBD1 (6 bases). Germline CDR1 SGDLS, CDR2 YYNGEE. This CDR3 has 15 amino acids. V lost 3 bases and J 1 base, leaving 13 bases between the germline ends. In DNA, the CDR3 is TGTGCCAGCAGCGCCCTAATACAGGGGAACACTGAAGCTTTCTTT. Protein product: CASSALIQGNTEAFF.

This clonotype was picked up a small number of times. The chain uses TRBV12-3 or TRBV12-4 and TRBJ1-5; D is undetermined. The CDR3 covers 12 residues. V was pared by 3 bases and J by 9 bases, with 9 bases between. The CDR3 sequence: CASSFGGSPQHF. CDR3 in DNA: TGTGCCAGCAGTTTTGGAGGGTCGCCCCAGCATTTT.

The table lists this clonotype with many counts. The chain combines TRBV6-6 with TRBJ2-7; a possible D gene is TRBD2 (6 bases). The germline V gene has CDR1 MNHNY and CDR2 SVGAGI (reference sequence). Trimming removed 1 base at V and 1 base at J, with 8 bases between. The CDR3 length is 14 residues. The CDR3 region is CASSYYGGSYEQYF. CDR3 sequence (DNA): TGTGCCAGCAGTTACTACGGGGGTTCCTACGAGCAGTACTTC.

This clonotype was counted between two and nine times. The chain couples TRBV29-1 to TRBJ1-1; D might be TRBD1 (5 bases). Germline CDR1 SQVTM, CDR2 ANQGSEA. V lost 1 base and J lost 4, with 7 bases in between. The CDR3 consists of 12 residues. CDR3 sequence (DNA): TGCAGCGTTGAAGGGGGGGGCACTGAAGCTTTCTTT. This translates into CSVEGGGTEAFF.

In its sample, this clonotype was seen many times. V usage is TRBV11-2 and J usage is TRBJ2-3; D is uncertain. CDR3 length: 14 residues. Germline assignment: CDR1 SGHAT and CDR2 FQNNGV. The V end was cut by 1 base, the J end by 5 bases, with 10 bases between. The CDR3 protein is CASSLGSVLDTQYF. In DNA, the CDR3 is TGTGCCAGCAGCTTAGGTTCCGTTCTAGATACGCAGTATTTT.

V and J are TRBV20-1 and TRBJ2-4; 8 nucleotides match TRBD2. The CDR3 sequence is 15 residues long. The germline gives CDR1 DFQATT, CDR2 SNEGSKA (reference sequence). Trimming took 3 bases from V and 1 from J; bases not matched to a gene: 5. CDR3 coding DNA: TGCAGTGCTAGTTTTAGCGGGATGGCCAAAAACATTCAGTACTTC. This encodes CSASFSGMAKNIQYF.

V usage is TRBV19 and J usage is TRBJ2-2; TRBD1 or TRBD2 may be the D gene (5 bases each). CDR1 and CDR2 from the germline V gene are LNHDA and SQIVND (reference sequence). The V end was cut by 4 bases, the J end by 4 bases, with 10 bases between. This CDR3 is built from 14 residues. The CDR3: CASSTAGTTGELFF. The CDR3 DNA follows: TGTGCCAGTAGTACCGCAGGGACCACCGGGGAGCTGTTTTTT. Looking up the rest from reference TRBV19 and TRBJ2-2 gives the full variable domain: DGGITQSPKYLFRKEGQNVTLSCEQNLNHDAMYWYRQDPGQGLRLIYYSQIVNDFQKGDIAEGYSVSREKKESFPLTVTSAQKNPTAFYLCASSTAGTTGELFFGEGSRLTVL.

This clonotype was observed many times. This CDR3 is CASRGDGLSGANVLTF. The CDR3 bases are TGTGCCAGCAGAGGCGATGGTCTCTCTGGGGCCAACGTCCTGACTTTC. The chain links TRBV28 to TRBJ2-6; D is unclear. The V and J ends lost 6 bases and 0 bases respectively, with 12 bases between them. CDR1 and CDR2 from the germline V gene are MDHEN and SYDVKM. There are 16 residues in the CDR3.

This chain connects TRBV27 to TRBJ2-3; D could derive from TRBD1 or TRBD2 (5 bases each). Per the germline V gene, CDR1 is MNHEY and CDR2 is SMNVEV (reference sequence). The CDR3 contains 14 residues. The V end was cut by 3 bases, the J end by 5 bases, with 12 bases between. DNA for the CDR3: TGTGCCAGCAGTTTTGCCGGGGCGGTAGATACGCAGTATTTT. Its translation: CASSFAGAVDTQYF.

Many counts were recorded for this clonotype. The rearrangement joins TRBV20-1 to TRBJ2-7; 7 nucleotides line up with TRBD2. The CDR3 is 15 residues long. The V gene's germline CDR1 is DFQATT and CDR2 SNEGSKA (reference sequence). Trimming took 6 bases from V and 4 from J; bases not matched to a gene: 15. CDR3 amino acids: CSASSPRGSVYEQYF. CDR3 sequence (DNA): TGCAGTGCGAGCTCCCCACGCGGGAGTGTTTACGAGCAGTACTTC.

A few counts support this clonotype. V gene TRBV19 combines with J gene TRBJ1-5; D is uncertain. The CDR3 contains 14 residues. The germline gives CDR1 LNHDA, CDR2 SQIVND (reference sequence). V shed 7 bases and J shed 0 bases, with 10 bases lying between them. CDR3 in amino acids: CASNHSNSNQPQHF. The CDR3, as DNA: TGTGCCAGTAATCATAGTAATAGCAATCAGCCCCAGCATTTT.